The present T cell receptor beta chain was sequenced within a study of cytomegalovirus exposure and HLA in healthy donors. In the PCR, 60 Vbeta and 13 Jbeta primers were used. TCRdb's table, derived via immunoSEQ multiplex PCR, lists solely in-frame clones and lacks some. The table lists 200,000 or so clones, 83% of them singletons. V was clipped by 4 bases and J by 1 base, with 14 bases between them. From germline, CDR1 is SGHRS and CDR2 YFSETQ. The CDR3 loop spans 15 amino acids. This TCR came from a girl aged 10 to 17 in good health and CMV-seronegative. The chain links TRBV5-1 to TRBJ1-1, with D tentatively TRBD1 (6 bases). Sequences were obtained from PBMCs. DNA of the CDR3: TGCGCCAGCAGCCGAGGCGGGGGCGGGAACACTGAAGCTTTCTTT. This translates into CASSRGGGGNTEAFF.